The 5 T cell receptor beta chains below come from one sample, sequenced in a study of beta chain features in type 1 diabetes. The study, taken as a whole, reports: Among patients with Type 1 diabetes, TCRB CDR3s were moderately but significantly shorter in every one of the four CD4+ subsets.

Their target antigens are unknown. Since all of the isolated RNA was reverse transcribed, expressed TCRB transcripts were what got sequenced. TCRdb's table, derived via immunoSEQ multiplex PCR, lists solely in-frame clones and lacks some. The table records some 44,000 clones, roughly 70% of them present only once. The sequenced material came from Tregs from blood. The receptors here all came from a woman aged 18-30 years with type 1 diabetes.

V gene TRBV5-1 combines with J gene TRBJ2-1; perhaps TRBD1 as D (6 bases). CDR1 and CDR2 from the germline V gene are SGHRS and YFSETQ. V gave up 0 bases and J gave up 8 bases, with 18 bases separating them. The length of the CDR3 is 16 residues. CDR3 bases: TGCGCCAGCAGCTTGGTTCTGGGGGCGTCGGAATATGAGCAGTTCTTC. Its protein is CASSLVLGASEYEQFF.

The J gene is TRBJ1-2, the V gene TRBV27; D is perhaps TRBD1 (6 bases). The germline V gene encodes CDR1 MNHEY and CDR2 SMNVEV (reference sequence). The CDR3 length is 15 residues. The V end lost 5 bases, the J end lost 8 bases, and 21 bases lay between the germline ends. CDR3 in amino acids: CASSAQGLAGEGYTF. The CDR3 DNA reads TGTGCCAGCAGTGCTCAGGGGCTCGCAGGAGAAGGCTACACCTTC.

This clone is a singleton in its sample. The rearrangement uses TRBV28 and TRBJ2-1, with 11 positions matching TRBD2. CDR3 length: 17 residues. The germline CDR1 and CDR2 sequences are MDHEN and SYDVKM. V was pared by 6 bases and J by 4 bases, with 11 bases of the junction left unmatched. DNA for the CDR3: TGTGCCAGCAGATTAAGGCCTAGCGGGAGGTTTTACAATGAGCAGTTCTTC. This sequence encodes CASRLRPSGRFYNEQFF.

This clone has just one count. The DNA for the CDR3 is TGCGCCAGCAGCTTGACAGTGAACACTGAAGCTTTCTTT. Encoded protein: CASSLTVNTEAFF. V usage is TRBV5-1 and J usage is TRBJ1-1; no definite D call. CDR1 and CDR2 from the germline V gene are SGHRS and YFSETQ. Trimming cost V 1 base and J 0 bases, with 4 bases left between them. This CDR3 spans 13 amino acids.

By proportion, this clone is medium-sized. The chain carries TRBV6-5 and TRBJ2-2, with TRBD2 matching over 12 bases. The germline V gene encodes CDR1 MNHEY and CDR2 SVGAGI. CDR3 length: 15 residues. After removal of 6 bases from V and 5 bases from J, the junction contained 4 bases not matched to a gene. CDR3 nucleotides: TGTGCCAGCAGGCCTGGACTAGCGGGGACCGGGGAGCTGTTTTTT. Amino acid sequence: CASRPGLAGTGELFF.